The 8 T cell receptor beta chains reported below all come from one sample, sequenced in a study of CD8 T cells in ankylosing spondylitis. MiXCR was run by TCRdb on the 5' RACE reads, yielding one entry per CDR3 protein. The repertoire holds roughly 42,000 distinct CDR3 sequences, with about 2.5% as singletons. The material sequenced was blood, either unsorted or a sorted T cell fraction (not recorded which). The receptors originated from a male donor with ankylosing spondylitis or in good health (not recorded which).

The table lists this clonotype with many counts. V is TRBV9 and J is TRBJ1-6; D remains unclear. With 4 bases removed from V and 10 bases from J, the gap between germline ends came to 12 bases. The germline gives CDR1 SGDLS, CDR2 YYNGEE. The CDR3 loop spans 13 amino acids. CDR3 amino acids: CASSPDSDSPLHF. CDR3 bases: TGTGCCAGCAGCCCCGACTCGGACTCACCCCTCCACTTT.

This clonotype was counted many times. V is TRBV9 and J is TRBJ2-3; D gene ambiguous. Germline-derived CDR1 and CDR2 are SGDLS and YYNGEE. With 4 bases removed from V and 2 bases from J, the gap between germline ends came to 11 bases. The CDR3 contains 14 residues. CDR3 nucleotides: TGTGCCAGCAGCCCCTTTGGCTCCACAGATACGCAGTATTTT. It yields the protein CASSPFGSTDTQYF.

This clonotype was counted a few times. The chain recombines TRBV9 with TRBJ2-5; 8 positions match TRBD2. The CDR3 has 14 amino acids. With 2 bases clipped from V and 3 bases from J, the junction kept 3 bases outside the gene matches. The germline CDR1 and CDR2 sequences are SGDLS and YYNGEE. This chain's CDR3 is CASSVTSGEETQYF. The DNA for the CDR3 is TGTGCCAGCAGCGTTACTAGCGGAGAAGAGACCCAGTACTTC.

This clonotype was counted many times. The genes are TRBV9 and TRBJ2-1, with D possibly being TRBD1 or TRBD2 (6 bases each). V dropped 4 bases and J dropped 9 bases, with 23 bases sitting between them. This CDR3 region has 16 residues. Germline lookup yields CDR1 SGDLS and CDR2 YYNGEE. The CDR3 sequence: CASSLRGFRGSGEQFF. The CDR3 bases are TGTGCCAGCAGCCTAAGGGGGTTTCGGGGGAGTGGTGAGCAGTTCTTC.

In its sample, this clonotype was seen many times. This sequence joins TRBV9 and TRBJ2-7; D not resolved. CDR3 size: 12 residues. The V and J ends lost 5 bases and 6 bases respectively, with 12 bases between them. Looked up from germline, CDR1 is SGDLS and CDR2 is YYNGEE. CDR3 protein: CASSKTGLEQYF. The CDR3, as DNA: TGTGCCAGCAGTAAAACCGGCCTCGAGCAGTACTTC.

The sample holds many counts of this clonotype. Written as DNA, the CDR3 is TGTGCCAGCAGCAAACTAGCGGGGATCTACGAGCAGTACTTC. This sequence encodes CASSKLAGIYEQYF. This chain uses TRBV9 with TRBJ2-7; TRBD2 agrees at 10 bases. This CDR3 comprises 14 residues. The ends lost 4 bases at V and 3 bases at J; junction bases unmatched: 4. CDR1 is SGDLS, CDR2 YYNGEE, per germline.

This clonotype was seen repeatedly, ten times or more. The chain recombines TRBV9 with TRBJ2-1; 7 bases are shared with TRBD2. The CDR3 totals 15 residues. With 1 base clipped from V and 3 bases from J, the junction kept 4 bases outside the gene matches. Germline loops: CDR1 SGDLS, CDR2 YYNGEE. CDR3 in amino acids: CASSVLAGGYNEQFF. The CDR3 nucleotides read TGTGCCAGCAGCGTATTAGCGGGCGGCTACAATGAGCAGTTCTTC.

This clonotype was detected ten times or more. The chain recombines TRBV9 with TRBJ1-5; 8 bases line up with TRBD1. The trim removed 4 bases at V and 2 bases at J, leaving 5 bases unmatched. The CDR3 contains 15 residues. Per germline, CDR1 SGDLS and CDR2 YYNGEE. The CDR3 loop is CASSTDRDRNQPQHF. For the CDR3, the DNA is TGTGCCAGCAGCACGGACAGGGATCGCAATCAGCCCCAGCATTTT.